Below are 5 T cell receptor beta chains sequenced from a single sample in a study of T cells after yellow fever vaccination. TCRdb re-called the 5' RACE reads through MiXCR, storing one row per CDR3 protein. This sample has fewer than 450,000 distinct CDR3 sequences, with about 8.3% found just once. This specimen was PBMCs, taken about 41 days after the first yellow fever vaccination. Receptor source: a man younger than 35 who received the YFV17D yellow fever vaccine.

This clonotype was picked up a small number of times. V and J are TRBV5-1 and TRBJ2-3; 8 bases are shared with TRBD2. CDR1 is SGHRS, CDR2 YFSETQ, per germline. This CDR3 is 17 amino acids long. Trimming cost V 0 bases and J 7 bases; bases outside gene matches: 13. CDR3 amino acids: CASSLVVAGPLHNTQYF. CDR3 bases: TGCGCCAGCAGCTTGGTGGTAGCGGGGCCTTTACATAATACGCAGTATTTT.

To note about this clonotype: A read error is possible here, since a much larger clone lies one base away. The chain uses TRBV11-2 and TRBJ2-5; 9 nucleotides match TRBD2. This CDR3 has 15 amino acids. Germline V gives CDR1 SGHAT, CDR2 FQNNGV. Written as DNA, the CDR3 is TGTGACAGCAGCTTAGCAGCGGGGGGCCAAGAGACCCAGTACTTC. Amino acids: CDSSLAAGGQETQYF.

This sequence joins TRBV6-2 or TRBV6-3 and TRBJ2-2; 9 bases are a match to TRBD2. Trimming removed 2 bases from V and 0 bases from J; junction bases left unmatched: 4. The germline V gene encodes CDR1 MNHEY and CDR2 SVGEGT. The CDR3 spans 17 residues. DNA for the CDR3: TGTGCCAGCAGTTACCTTGCGGGGGGGCCGAACACCGGGGAGCTGTTTTTT. As protein: CASSYLAGGPNTGELFF.

This clonotype was recorded a few times. The V gene is TRBV7-9, the J gene TRBJ1-1; tentatively, D is TRBD1 (6 bases). The germline gives CDR1 SEHNR, CDR2 FQNEAQ (reference sequence). Deletions cut 5 bases from V and 7 bases from J, with 11 bases between. This CDR3 region has 12 residues. Here the CDR3 reads CASSQTGREAFF. In DNA, the CDR3 is TGTGCCAGCAGCCAAACAGGGCGTGAAGCTTTCTTT.

This clonotype was counted a few times. The chain uses TRBV7-8 and TRBJ1-5; 7 nucleotides line up with TRBD1. With 1 base clipped from V and 1 base from J, the junction kept 4 bases outside the gene matches. Germline CDR1 reads SGHVS; CDR2 reads FQNEAQ. This CDR3 spans 16 amino acids. The CDR3 reads CASSLEGQWSNQPQHF. The CDR3 region has the DNA TGTGCCAGCAGCTTAGAGGGACAGTGGAGCAATCAGCCCCAGCATTTT.